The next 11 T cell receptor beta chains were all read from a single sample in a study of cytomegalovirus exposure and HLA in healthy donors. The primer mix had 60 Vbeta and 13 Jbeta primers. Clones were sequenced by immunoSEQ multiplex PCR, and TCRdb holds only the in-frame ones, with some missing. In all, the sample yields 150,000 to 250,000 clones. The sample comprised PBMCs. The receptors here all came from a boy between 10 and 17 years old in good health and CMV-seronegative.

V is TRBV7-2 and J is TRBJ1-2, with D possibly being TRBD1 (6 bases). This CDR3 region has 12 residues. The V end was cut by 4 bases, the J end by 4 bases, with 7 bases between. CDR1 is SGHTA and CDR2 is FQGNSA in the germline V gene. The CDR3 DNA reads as TGTGCCAGCAGCTCAGGGGCCTATGGCTACACCTTC. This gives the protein CASSSGAYGYTF. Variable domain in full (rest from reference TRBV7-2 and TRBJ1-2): GAGVSQSPSNKVTEKGKDVELRCDPISGHTALYWYRQSLGQGLEFLIYFQGNSAPDKSGLPSDRFSAERTGGSVSTLTIQRTQQEDSAVYLCASSSGAYGYTFGSGTRLTVV.

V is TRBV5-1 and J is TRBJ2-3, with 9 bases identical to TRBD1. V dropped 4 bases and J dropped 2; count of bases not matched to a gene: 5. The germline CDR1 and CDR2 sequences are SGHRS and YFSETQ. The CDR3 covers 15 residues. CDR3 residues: CASSLRQGVTDTQYF. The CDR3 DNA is TGCGCCAGCAGCCTAAGACAGGGGGTCACAGATACGCAGTATTTT.

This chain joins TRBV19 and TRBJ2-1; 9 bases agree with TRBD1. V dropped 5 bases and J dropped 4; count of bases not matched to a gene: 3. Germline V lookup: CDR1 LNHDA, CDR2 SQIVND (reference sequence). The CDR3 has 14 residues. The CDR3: CASSHGTGYNEQFF. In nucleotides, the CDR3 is TGTGCCAGTAGTCACGGGACAGGGTACAATGAGCAGTTCTTC.

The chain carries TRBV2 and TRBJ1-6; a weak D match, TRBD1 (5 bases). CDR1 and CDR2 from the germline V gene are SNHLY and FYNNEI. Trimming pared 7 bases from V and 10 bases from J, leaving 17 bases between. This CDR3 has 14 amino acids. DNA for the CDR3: TGTGCCAGCACGTTGGTCAGGGAAGGCTCACCCCTCCACTTT. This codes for CASTLVREGSPLHF.

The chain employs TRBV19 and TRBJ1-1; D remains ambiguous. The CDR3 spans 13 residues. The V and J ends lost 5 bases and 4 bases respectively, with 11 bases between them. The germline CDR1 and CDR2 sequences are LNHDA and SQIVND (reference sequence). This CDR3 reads CASSARTATEAFF. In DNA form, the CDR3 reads TGTGCCAGTAGTGCCCGAACAGCCACTGAAGCTTTCTTT.

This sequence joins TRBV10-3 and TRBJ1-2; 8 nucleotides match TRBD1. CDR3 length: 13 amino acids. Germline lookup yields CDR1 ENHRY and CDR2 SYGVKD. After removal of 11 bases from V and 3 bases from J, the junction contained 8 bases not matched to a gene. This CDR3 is CASSDREDYGYTF. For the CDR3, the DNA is TGTGCCTCATCGGACAGGGAGGACTATGGCTACACCTTC.

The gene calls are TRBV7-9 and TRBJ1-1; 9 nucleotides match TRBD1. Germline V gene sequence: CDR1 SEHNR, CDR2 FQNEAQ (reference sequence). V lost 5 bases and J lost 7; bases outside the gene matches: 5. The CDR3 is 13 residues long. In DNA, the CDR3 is TGTGCCAGCAGCCGCGGACAGGGGAGTGAAGCTTTCTTT. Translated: CASSRGQGSEAFF.

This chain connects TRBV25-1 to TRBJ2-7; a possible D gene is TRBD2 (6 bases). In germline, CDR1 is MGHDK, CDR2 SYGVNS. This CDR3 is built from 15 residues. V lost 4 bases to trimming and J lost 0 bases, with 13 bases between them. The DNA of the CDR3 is TGTGCCAGCAGTGTGCGGGCGGGGACCTCCTACGAGCAGTACTTC. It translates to CASSVRAGTSYEQYF.

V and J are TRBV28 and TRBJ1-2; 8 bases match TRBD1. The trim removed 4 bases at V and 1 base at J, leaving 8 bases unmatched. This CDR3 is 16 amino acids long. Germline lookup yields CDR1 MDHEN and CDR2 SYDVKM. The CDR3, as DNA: TGTGCCAGCAGTTCCACAGGGGGTTTCCTTAACTATGGCTACACCTTC. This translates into CASSSTGGFLNYGYTF.

The CDR3 loop is CASRLDRFYGNTIYF. In nucleotides, the CDR3 is TGTGCCAGCAGACTTGACAGGTTCTATGGAAACACCATATATTTT. The chain combines TRBV6-5 with TRBJ1-3; a possible D gene is TRBD1 (6 bases). The CDR3 covers 15 residues. V dropped 6 bases and J dropped 3 bases, with 15 bases sitting between them. Germline CDR1 and CDR2: MNHEY and SVGAGI.

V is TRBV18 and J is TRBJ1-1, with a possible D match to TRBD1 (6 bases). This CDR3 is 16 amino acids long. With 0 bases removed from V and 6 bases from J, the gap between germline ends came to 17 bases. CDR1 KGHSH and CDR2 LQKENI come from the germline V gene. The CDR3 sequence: CASSPPGRGGGAEAFF. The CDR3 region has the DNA TGTGCCAGCTCACCACCGGGGAGGGGAGGGGGAGCTGAAGCTTTCTTT.